Listed here is a single T cell receptor (beta chain). Its antigen remains undetermined. No base-level quality is on record; no much larger clone is a single base apart. Its CDR3 holds 14 amino acids, cysteine through phenylalanine. Kept here is only the CDR3 DNA, which spans 42 bases and is read in frame from base 1. These data originate in a study of blood T cell repertoires in COVID-19 (dated by TCRdb to between 2020 and 2021). About the investigation overall: The collaborator samples originated in the United States, Italy and Spain and spanned the acute and convalescent phases of COVID-19. The material from the prospective study consisted of cDNA or gDNA derived from T cells, B-cell-depleted T cells, or PBMCs. The dataset comprised deeply sampled blood TCRbeta repertoires from subjects exposed to, actively infected with, or recovered from COVID-19. A freely available public database, intended as a resource for researchers studying the immune response to SARS-CoV-2, is where the repertoires were released. The samples were drawn from two sources: the first 160 participants of the ongoing ImmuneRACE study, and fewer than 1,500 subjects contributed by 6 global collaborators. The sample metadata nearly always contained a de-identified subject ID, COVID-19 status, age in years and sex. HLA class I and class II types, where available, came from metadata supplied by the sample provider rather than from assay-based typing. Broader findings and caveats from the paper: How much clinical and demographic metadata was included differed by source and by participant, and the metadata was provided uncurated.

TCRbeta CDR3 regions were amplified from genomic DNA using the immunoSEQ Assay, a bias-controlled multiplex PCR. In the authors' own workflow: The number of nucleated cells in each sample was estimated by amplification of reference gene primers within the assay. To quantify the absolute abundance of each unique TCRbeta CDR3 rearrangement, sequence reads were collapsed and filtered. For each sample, productive Simpson clonality was calculated by taking the square root of Simpson's diversity index across productive rearrangements. The table was pulled from immuneACCESS by TCRdb, which kept in-frame rearrangements only. Such tables lose some clones; where checked, under half of the loss comes from unresolved V genes, and the rest has no known cause. V, J and clone size were drawn from that table, and D and trimming were deduced from the DNA. The sample table shows approximately 200,000 clones, and around nine tenths are seen once. The top ten hold roughly 1.5% of the sample.

Whole blood was collected in K2EDTA tubes by collaborating institutions according to the institutions' own protocols. For TCRbeta analysis, collaborators shipped samples in one of three forms: frozen whole blood, isolated PBMCs, or DNA extracted from either of those sample types. Material: peripheral blood. The clonotype comes from a man in his late teens or twenties with active or convalescent COVID-19. The rearrangement joined TRBV7-5 to TRBJ2-1; the table's D call, TRBD2, was not checked against the DNA. TRBV7-5 is labeled a pseudogene. The CDR3 region reads CVRSFRDYHNEQFF. In nucleotides, the sequence is TGTGTCAGAAGCTTCCGGGACTACCACAATGAGCAGTTCTTC.